Below, one T cell receptor (beta chain) is given with its context. The template for each sample was 550 to 700 ng of genomic DNA, which had been extracted from bulk tumor tissue. Surgeons took several biopsies per primary tumor, spaced far apart, during surgery. Curative surgery was performed on patients who had untreated, newly diagnosed non-small cell lung cancer. Germline CDR1 and CDR2: MNHEY and SVGAGI. This CDR3 region has 17 residues. Deletions cut 2 bases from V and 0 bases from J, with 14 bases between. The sample is drawn from a study of immune heterogeneity within non-small cell lung tumors. A multiplex PCR containing 32 V primers and 13 J primers was used to amplify TCR beta CDR3. TCRdb processed the multiplex PCR reads anew with MiXCR; each CDR3 protein has one entry. This sample has tens of thousands of distinct CDR3 sequences, with 25% to 35% found just once.

The V and J genes are TRBV6-5 and TRBJ1-5; D might be TRBD1 (5 bases). What was sequenced was lung tumor tissue. The receptor was isolated from a man in his forties or fifties with non-small cell lung cancer. CDR3 amino acids: CASSYQQDGVSNQPQHF. The CDR3 bases are TGTGCCAGCAGTTACCAACAGGACGGAGTTAGCAATCAGCCCCAGCATTTT.